This TCR beta chain comes out of a study of shared clonotypes between healthy human individuals. The study's findings and limits: In a few donors, around 5.5% of naive CD4 clonotypes appeared in common.

The V gene lost 5 bases and the J gene lost 2 bases, with 13 bases spanning the gap. The CDR3 is 14 amino acids. CDR1 and CDR2 from the germline V gene are LNHDA and SQIVND (reference sequence). A remark on this clone: Its antigen is unidentified.

Repertoires were generated with immunoSEQ multiplex PCR, while TCRdb's copy carries only in-frame clones and drops some. This sample has hundreds of thousands of clones, with less than 80% found just once. The gene calls are TRBV19 and TRBJ2-7; D remains unclear. This sequence originates from a woman in her 30s in good health. The sequenced sample was memory CD4+ T cells sorted from blood. The subset is: CD45RA-negative fraction. Here the CDR3 reads CASSPLGGPYEQYF. CDR3 bases: TGTGCCAGTAGTCCTTTGGGCGGCCCCTACGAGCAGTACTTC. The complete variable domain, with remaining parts taken from reference TRBV19 and TRBJ2-7, reads DGGITQSPKYLFRKEGQNVTLSCEQNLNHDAMYWYRQDPGQGLRLIYYSQIVNDFQKGDIAEGYSVSREKKESFPLTVTSAQKNPTAFYLCASSPLGGPYEQYFGPGTRLTVT.